This paragraph covers one T cell receptor beta chain sequence. Antigen unknown. Here immunoSEQ multiplex PCR was the method, and the copy in TCRdb shows in-frame clones only, minus some. The table shows about 170,000 clones, with around nine tenths occurring only once. The data were obtained in a study of T cell responses to AZD1222 COVID-19 vaccine. Germline-derived CDR1 and CDR2 are SGHVS and FQNEAQ. The germline V and J ends were trimmed by 4 bases and 0 bases, with 14 bases remaining between them. CDR3 size: 16 residues. Whole-study results and caveats: CD4 TCRs covered the whole spike, strongest at regions 160-218 and 743-854. Most donors were white British, females outnumbered males, and clonal diversity was possibly underestimated. The repertoires were collected only after the peak T cell response.

The chain couples TRBV7-8 to TRBJ2-3; tentative D call: TRBD2 (7 bases). The sample here was peripheral blood, taken 28 days after the second AZD1222 dose. This TCR came from an adult who received the AZD1222 COVID-19 vaccine. The CDR3 DNA follows: TGTGCCAGCAGCTCCACTGGGGGGGCCAGCACAGATACGCAGTATTTT. Translation: CASSSTGGASTDTQYF.